Below are 21 T cell receptor beta chains sequenced from a single sample in a study of blood T cells in healthy people across ages (dated by TCRdb to about 2015). Libraries came from 5' RACE. Sequencing was performed on an Illumina HiSeq 2500. The second PCR ran for about 6 to 12 cycles and used a J-beta primer mix along with a sample-barcoded 5' primer. TCRdb applied fastp at Q25 and MiXCR to the public reads, then kept only in-frame beta chains. Each CDR3 protein gets just one entry, which takes the most common genes and DNA from the rows behind it. For this sample the table gives approximately 800,000 distinct CDR3 sequences, of which roughly 25% were detected only once. More than 3% of the sample belongs to the ten largest clones. The same data also contributed to another study, on T cells of mothers and their children.

The sequenced sample consisted of blood. The source of these receptors is a boy younger than 18 in good health.

This clonotype was seen ten or more times. This chain joins TRBV20-1 and TRBJ2-5; D perhaps matches TRBD2 (6 bases). CDR1 DFQATT and CDR2 SNEGSKA come from the germline V gene (reference sequence). This CDR3 has 13 amino acids. V was shortened by 6 bases and J by 1 base, with 12 bases between the two germline ends. CDR3 sequence: CSAFGLFQETQYF. The CDR3 region has the DNA TGCAGTGCCTTCGGACTATTCCAAGAGACCCAGTACTTC.

This sequence joins TRBV7-2 and TRBJ2-5, with D unclear. The DNA end is more similar to TRBJ2-7, so the J call may be wrong. In germline, CDR1 is SGHTA, CDR2 FQGNSA. The CDR3 sequence is 13 residues long. This CDR3 is CASSYRARHEQYF. CDR3 nucleotide sequence: TGTGCCAGCAGCTACCGGGCACGTCACGAGCAGTACTTC.

Only a few counts were recorded for this clonotype. CDR3 coding DNA: TGCAGCGCAAATCGGGGCATTAACACTGAAGCTTTCTTT. It encodes CSANRGINTEAFF. The chain combines TRBV29-1 with TRBJ1-1; possibly TRBD1 for D (5 bases). Trimming shortened V by 7 bases and J by 2 bases, and 14 bases separated the two germline ends. Germline V gene lookup returns CDR1 SQVTM and CDR2 ANQGSEA. The CDR3 totals 13 residues.

The V call is TRBV29-1, the J call TRBJ2-5; possible D gene TRBD1, 5 bases. The closer fit of TRBJ2-1 to the DNA end suggests the J call may be wrong. This CDR3 region has 11 residues. Germline values: CDR1 SQVTM, CDR2 ANQGSEA. In nucleotides, the CDR3 is TGCAGCGGCGACAGTCACGATGAGCAGTTCTTC. Amino acids: CSGDSHDEQFF.

This chain connects TRBV12-3 or TRBV12-4 to TRBJ2-1, with D possibly being TRBD2 (7 bases). Trimming shortened V by 3 bases and J by 6 bases, and 12 bases separated the two germline ends. The CDR3 extends over 14 amino acids. The CDR3 DNA follows: TGTGCCAGCAGTTTCGGGGGGCAGGCCAATGAGCAGTTCTTC. This encodes CASSFGGQANEQFF.

Comment on this clonotype: The junction and the germline gene differ at one end; a read error may be behind it. The chain joins TRBV4-1 to TRBJ1-6, with 7 bases matching TRBD1. The germline V gene has CDR1 MGHRA and CDR2 YSYEKL. The CDR3 is 17 amino acids. CDR3 nucleotide sequence: TGTGCCAGCAGCCATCCCGCGTCCGGGACAGCAAATTCACCCCTCCACTTT. Encoded protein: CASSHPASGTANSPLHF.

This clonotype was recorded a few times. The chain links TRBV20-1 to TRBJ2-7; D possibly corresponds to TRBD2 (6 bases). Deletions cut 3 bases from V and 7 bases from J, with 16 bases between. Looked up from germline, CDR1 is DFQATT and CDR2 is SNEGSKA (reference sequence). The CDR3 has 13 amino acids. The CDR3 DNA sequence: TGCAGTGCTAGGCGGGGAGTCATCGGGGAGCAGTACTTC. Translation: CSARRGVIGEQYF.

This clonotype was detected only a few times. This chain links TRBV29-1 with TRBJ2-1, with TRBD2 matching 8 bases. V dropped 5 bases and J dropped 4; count of bases not matched to a gene: 7. Germline lookup yields CDR1 SQVTM and CDR2 ANQGSEA. The CDR3 runs 14 residues. In nucleotides, the CDR3 is TGCAGCGTTCTCTTCGGGACTAGTTACAATGAGCAGTTCTTC. Its translation: CSVLFGTSYNEQFF.

This clonotype showed up just a few times. The chain combines TRBV2 with TRBJ2-7, with D tentatively TRBD1 (6 bases). This CDR3 spans 12 amino acids. Germline CDR1 is SNHLY and CDR2 is FYNNEI. V was pared by 6 bases and J by 6 bases, with 12 bases between. The CDR3 region has the DNA TGTGCCAGCAGGGAGGACAGTCGCGAGCAGTACTTC. It specifies CASREDSREQYF.

This clonotype was detected only a few times. The gene calls are TRBV29-1 and TRBJ1-1; D might be TRBD1 (6 bases). The CDR3 runs 10 residues. In germline, CDR1 is SQVTM, CDR2 ANQGSEA. Trimming shortened V by 4 bases and J by 11 bases, and 11 bases separated the two germline ends. Here the CDR3 reads CSVADRLAFF. CDR3 nucleotides: TGCAGCGTTGCCGACAGGCTGGCTTTCTTT.

A few counts support this clonotype. The chain couples TRBV20-1 to TRBJ2-4; a weak D match, TRBD1 (5 bases). Germline V gene lookup returns CDR1 DFQATT and CDR2 SNEGSKA (reference sequence). Trimming shortened V by 0 bases and J by 0 bases, and 9 bases separated the two germline ends. This CDR3 is built from 15 residues. CDR3: CSARDFRGAKNIQYF. DNA of the CDR3: TGCAGTGCTAGAGATTTTAGGGGAGCCAAAAACATTCAGTACTTC.

V gene TRBV7-9 combines with J gene TRBJ1-6; possibly TRBD1 for D (5 bases). V was cut by 1 base and J by 7 bases, with 11 bases left in between. Germline V gene data show CDR1 as SEHNR and CDR2 as FQNEAQ (reference sequence). CDR3 size: 15 residues. CDR3 amino acids: CASSLVVGVNSPLHF. CDR3 in DNA: TGTGCCAGCAGCTTAGTCGTAGGGGTAAATTCACCCCTCCACTTT.

This clonotype occurred a few times. The CDR3 is CASSEMGETQYF. The CDR3 DNA is TGTGCCAGCAGCGAGATGGGGGAGACCCAGTACTTC. The chain employs TRBV12-3 or TRBV12-4 and TRBJ2-5; the D is unclear. Trimming cost V 6 bases and J 5 bases, with 10 bases left between them. This CDR3 region has 12 residues.

The rearrangement joins TRBV12-3 or TRBV12-4 to TRBJ1-2; D remains unclear. Trimming pared 7 bases from V and 6 bases from J, leaving 21 bases between. The CDR3 runs 15 residues. CDR3 nucleotide sequence: TGTGCCAGCACCAGAAGGGCAACCTCCTGGGATGGCTACACCTTC. It is translated as CASTRRATSWDGYTF.

The rearrangement joins TRBV4-1 to TRBJ2-5, with TRBD1 matching 7 bases. Unmatched junction bases numbered 10, after V lost 7 bases and J lost 5 bases. CDR3 length equals 14 residues. Germline values: CDR1 MGHRA, CDR2 YSYEKL. The CDR3 DNA sequence: TGCGCCAGCAACCCTTTCCCGGGACAGGAGACCCAGTACTTC. Amino acids: CASNPFPGQETQYF.

The chain combines TRBV5-1 with TRBJ2-7; tentatively, D is TRBD1 (6 bases). Germline loops: CDR1 SGHRS, CDR2 YFSETQ. V gave up 0 bases and J gave up 3 bases, with 25 bases separating them. The CDR3 loop spans 19 amino acids. The CDR3 coding sequence is TGCGCCAGCAGCTTGGCCCCGGACAGCTCTCCTCTCAGTTTCTACGAGCAGTACTTC. Residues: CASSLAPDSSPLSFYEQYF.

The sample holds many counts of this clonotype. J is TRBJ2-1 and V is TRBV2; 7 nucleotides line up with TRBD2. This CDR3 contains 14 residues. The V gene's germline CDR1 is SNHLY and CDR2 FYNNEI. V lost 9 bases and J lost 7; bases outside the gene matches: 12. The CDR3 sequence is CASRKPSGVNEQFF. DNA of the CDR3: TGTGCCAGTCGGAAACCGAGCGGGGTTAATGAGCAGTTCTTC.

The chain uses TRBV7-2 and TRBJ2-4; 9 nucleotides match TRBD1. V shed 1 base and J 2 bases; nucleotides not matched to a gene: 3. CDR1 and CDR2 from the germline V gene are SGHTA and FQGNSA. This CDR3 has 16 amino acids. The CDR3, as DNA: TGTGCCAGCAGCTTAGGGGACAGGGAGACCAAAAACATTCAGTACTTC. Protein sequence: CASSLGDRETKNIQYF.

This clonotype was seen a handful of times. The chain carries TRBV29-1 and TRBJ2-6; D unclear. V was cut by 6 bases and J by 4 bases, with 10 bases left in between. The CDR3 consists of 13 residues. Germline CDR1 reads SQVTM; CDR2 reads ANQGSEA. The CDR3 nucleotides are TGCAGCGTGTTCGGAACAGGGGCCAACGTCCTGACTTTC. Amino acid sequence: CSVFGTGANVLTF.

This clonotype has more than one count but fewer than ten. The J gene is TRBJ1-5, the V gene TRBV27, with TRBD1 as a possible D gene (5 bases). The CDR3 runs 14 residues. Trimming took 6 bases from V and 0 from J, leaving 9 bases between them. The V gene's germline CDR1 is MNHEY and CDR2 SMNVEV (reference sequence). CDR3 coding DNA: TGTGCCAGCAGGCCGGGGCTTAGCAATCAGCCCCAGCATTTT. Protein: CASRPGLSNQPQHF.

This clonotype was seen only a few times. The chain uses TRBV20-1 and TRBJ1-2; no clear D. Germline CDR1 reads DFQATT; CDR2 reads SNEGSKA (reference sequence). V was shortened by 5 bases and J by 3 bases, with 13 bases between the two germline ends. There are 13 residues in the CDR3. In nucleotides, the CDR3 is TGCAGTGCTCGAAACGCTTCGTACTATGGCTACACCTTC. Encoded protein: CSARNASYYGYTF.